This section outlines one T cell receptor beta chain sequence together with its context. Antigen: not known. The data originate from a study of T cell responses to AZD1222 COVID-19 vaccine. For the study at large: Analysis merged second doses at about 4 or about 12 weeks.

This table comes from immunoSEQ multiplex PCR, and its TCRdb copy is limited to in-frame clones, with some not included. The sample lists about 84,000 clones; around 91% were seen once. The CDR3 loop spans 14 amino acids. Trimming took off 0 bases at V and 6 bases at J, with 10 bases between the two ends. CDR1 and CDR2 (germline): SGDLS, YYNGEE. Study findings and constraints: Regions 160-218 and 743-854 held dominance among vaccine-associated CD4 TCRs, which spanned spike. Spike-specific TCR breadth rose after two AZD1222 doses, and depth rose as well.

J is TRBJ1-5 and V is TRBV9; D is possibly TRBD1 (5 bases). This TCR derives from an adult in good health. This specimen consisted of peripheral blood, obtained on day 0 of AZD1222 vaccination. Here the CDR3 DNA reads TGTGCCAGCAGCGTAGGGGGGTACGGTCAGCCCCAGCATTTT. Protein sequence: CASSVGGYGQPQHF.